This passage covers 2 T cell receptor beta chains from one sample sequenced in a study of human versus mouse CDR3 diversity and MHC coevolution. This table comes from immunoSEQ multiplex PCR, and its TCRdb copy is limited to in-frame clones, with some not included. The sample holds some 80,000 clones, 80% to 95% seen once. Sequencing was performed on naive CD4+ T cells from blood. Subset described: CD45RO-negative CD62L-positive naive CD4 T cells. The source is a person aged 25 to 75 in good health.

The count of this clone is one. The chain has TRBV19 and TRBJ2-3, with 9 bases lining up with TRBD2. The germline V gene encodes CDR1 LNHDA and CDR2 SQIVND (reference sequence). The CDR3 is made up of 16 amino acids. V shed 1 base and J 4 bases; nucleotides not matched to a gene: 6. CDR3 sequence (DNA): TGTGCCAGTAGTATAGGCGGGACTAGCCGCCCAGATACGCAGTATTTT. It specifies CASSIGGTSRPDTQYF.

The V and J genes are TRBV9 and TRBJ1-2, with D hard to call. Trimming removed 0 bases at V and 4 bases at J, with 16 bases between. Germline CDR1 and CDR2: SGDLS and YYNGEE. This CDR3 has 16 amino acids. The CDR3 DNA sequence: TGTGCCAGCAGCGTAGCTACCTTTGGAGCGACCTATGGCTACACCTTC. Protein: CASSVATFGATYGYTF.